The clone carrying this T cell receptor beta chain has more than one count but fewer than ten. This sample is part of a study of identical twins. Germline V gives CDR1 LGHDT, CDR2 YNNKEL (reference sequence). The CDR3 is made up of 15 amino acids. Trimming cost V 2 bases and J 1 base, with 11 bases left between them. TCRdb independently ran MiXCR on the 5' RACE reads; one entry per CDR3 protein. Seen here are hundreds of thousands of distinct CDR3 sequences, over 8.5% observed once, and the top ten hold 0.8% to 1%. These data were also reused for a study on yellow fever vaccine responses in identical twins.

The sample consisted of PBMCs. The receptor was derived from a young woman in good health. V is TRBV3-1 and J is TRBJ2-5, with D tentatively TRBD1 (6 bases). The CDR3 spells CASSQIQGTQETQYF. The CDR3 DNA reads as TGTGCCAGCAGCCAAATACAGGGAACCCAAGAGACCCAGTACTTC.